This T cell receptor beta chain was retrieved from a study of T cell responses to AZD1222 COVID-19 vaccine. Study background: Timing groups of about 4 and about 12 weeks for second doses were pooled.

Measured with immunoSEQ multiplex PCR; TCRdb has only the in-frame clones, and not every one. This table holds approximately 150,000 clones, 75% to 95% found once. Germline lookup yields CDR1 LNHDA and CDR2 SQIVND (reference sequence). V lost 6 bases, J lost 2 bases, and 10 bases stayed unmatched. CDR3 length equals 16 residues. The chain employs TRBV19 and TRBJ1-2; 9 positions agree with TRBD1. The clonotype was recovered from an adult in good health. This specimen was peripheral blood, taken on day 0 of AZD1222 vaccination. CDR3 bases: TGTGCCAGTAGAGAGGTCGCTGGACAGGGGAACTATGGCTACACCTTC. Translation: CASREVAGQGNYGYTF.